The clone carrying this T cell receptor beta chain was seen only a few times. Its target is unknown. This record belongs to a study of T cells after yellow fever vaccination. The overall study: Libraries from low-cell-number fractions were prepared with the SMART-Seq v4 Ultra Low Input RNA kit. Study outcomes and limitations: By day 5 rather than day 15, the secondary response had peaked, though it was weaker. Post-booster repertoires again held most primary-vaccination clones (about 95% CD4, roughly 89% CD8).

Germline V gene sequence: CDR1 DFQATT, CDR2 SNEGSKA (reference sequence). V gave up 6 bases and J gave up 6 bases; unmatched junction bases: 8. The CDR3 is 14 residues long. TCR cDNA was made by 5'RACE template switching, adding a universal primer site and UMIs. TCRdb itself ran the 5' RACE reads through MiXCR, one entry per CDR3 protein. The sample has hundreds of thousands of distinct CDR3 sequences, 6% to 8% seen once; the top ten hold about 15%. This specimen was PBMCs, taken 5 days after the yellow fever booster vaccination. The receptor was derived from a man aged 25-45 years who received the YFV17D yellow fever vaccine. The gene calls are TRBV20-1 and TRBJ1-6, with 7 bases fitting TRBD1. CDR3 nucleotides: TGCAGTGCGCCGACAGGGTGGGGTAATTCACCCCTCCACTTT. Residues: CSAPTGWGNSPLHF.